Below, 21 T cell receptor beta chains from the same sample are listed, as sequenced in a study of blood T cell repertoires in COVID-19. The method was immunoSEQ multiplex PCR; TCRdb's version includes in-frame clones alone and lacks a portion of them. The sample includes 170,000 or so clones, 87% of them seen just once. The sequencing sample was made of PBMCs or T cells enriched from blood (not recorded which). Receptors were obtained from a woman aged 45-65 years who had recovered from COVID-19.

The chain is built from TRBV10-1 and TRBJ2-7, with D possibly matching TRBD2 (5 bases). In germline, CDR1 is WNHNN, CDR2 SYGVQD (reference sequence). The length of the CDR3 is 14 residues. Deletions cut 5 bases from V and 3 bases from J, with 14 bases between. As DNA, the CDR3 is TGCGCCAGCAGTCGCGGAGGTGTTGGCTACGAGCAGTACTTC. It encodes CASSRGGVGYEQYF.

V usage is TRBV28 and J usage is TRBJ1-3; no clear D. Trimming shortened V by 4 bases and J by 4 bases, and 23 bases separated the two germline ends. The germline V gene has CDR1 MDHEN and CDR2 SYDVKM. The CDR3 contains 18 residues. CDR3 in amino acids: CASSSGPWNGRTGNTIYF. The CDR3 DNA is TGTGCCAGCAGTTCCGGACCCTGGAACGGGAGAACGGGAAACACCATATATTTT.

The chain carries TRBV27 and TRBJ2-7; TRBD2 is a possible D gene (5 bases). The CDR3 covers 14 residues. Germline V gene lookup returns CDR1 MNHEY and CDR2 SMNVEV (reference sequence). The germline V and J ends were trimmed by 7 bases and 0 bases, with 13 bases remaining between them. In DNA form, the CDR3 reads TGTGCCAGCAAAAGAGCGGCAGGCTCCTACGAGCAGTACTTC. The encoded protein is CASKRAAGSYEQYF.

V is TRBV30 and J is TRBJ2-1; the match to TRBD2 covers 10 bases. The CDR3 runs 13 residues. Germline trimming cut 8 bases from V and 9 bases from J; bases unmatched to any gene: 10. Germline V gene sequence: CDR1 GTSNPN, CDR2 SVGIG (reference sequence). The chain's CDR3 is CAGAAGGSAEQFF. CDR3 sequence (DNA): TGTGCCGGCGCAGCGGGAGGGTCGGCTGAGCAGTTCTTC.

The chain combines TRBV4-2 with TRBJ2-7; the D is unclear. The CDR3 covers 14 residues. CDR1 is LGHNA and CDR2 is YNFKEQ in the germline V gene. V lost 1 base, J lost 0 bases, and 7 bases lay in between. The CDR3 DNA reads TGTGCCAGCAGCCAAGCTGTTCCCTCCTACGAGCAGTACTTC. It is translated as CASSQAVPSYEQYF.

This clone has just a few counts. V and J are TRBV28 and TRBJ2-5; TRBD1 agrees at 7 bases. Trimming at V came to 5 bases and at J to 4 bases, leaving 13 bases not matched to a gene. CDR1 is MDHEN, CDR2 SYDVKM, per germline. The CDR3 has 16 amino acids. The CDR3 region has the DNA TGTGCCAGCAGTCCCCGTGAAGGGGGCTGGGGAGAGACCCAGTACTTC. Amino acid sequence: CASSPREGGWGETQYF.

The CDR3 region is CAWSPGTGGTEAFF. CDR3 sequence (DNA): TGTGCCTGGAGTCCTGGGACAGGGGGCACTGAAGCTTTCTTT. V is TRBV30 and J is TRBJ1-1, with 11 bases lining up with TRBD1. The CDR3 is made up of 14 amino acids. V trimming: 2 bases; J trimming: 4 bases; junction bases outside the gene matches: 3. Germline V gene data show CDR1 as GTSNPN and CDR2 as SVGIG (reference sequence).

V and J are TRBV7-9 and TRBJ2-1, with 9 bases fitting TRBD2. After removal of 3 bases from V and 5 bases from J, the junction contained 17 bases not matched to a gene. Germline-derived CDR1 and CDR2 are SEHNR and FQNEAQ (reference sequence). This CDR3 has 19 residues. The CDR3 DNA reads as TGTGCCAGCAGCTTTTCGCCTACCATAGCGGGAGCGGGAAACAATGAGCAGTTCTTC. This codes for CASSFSPTIAGAGNNEQFF.

Written as DNA, the CDR3 is TGTGCCAGCAGTTTCCACGGACTCTCGGCGGCCTACAATGAGCAGTTCTTC. Its translation is CASSFHGLSAAYNEQFF. The chain links TRBV28 to TRBJ2-1; a possible D gene is TRBD2 (5 bases). Germline-derived CDR1 and CDR2 are MDHEN and SYDVKM. Trimming took 3 bases from V and 2 from J, leaving 17 bases between them. The CDR3 is made up of 17 amino acids.

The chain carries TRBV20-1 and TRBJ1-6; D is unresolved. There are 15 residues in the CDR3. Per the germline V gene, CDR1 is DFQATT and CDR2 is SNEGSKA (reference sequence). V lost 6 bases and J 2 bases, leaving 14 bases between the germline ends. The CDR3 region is CSASRREPYNSPLHF. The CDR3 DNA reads TGCAGTGCCAGTCGGAGGGAACCCTATAATTCACCCCTCCACTTT.

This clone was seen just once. The CDR3 DNA is TGTGCCAGCAGTTTGAGGGTCGAACAGCCCCAGCATTTT. Protein: CASSLRVEQPQHF. The chain carries TRBV27 and TRBJ1-5; unclear D gene. Germline V gives CDR1 MNHEY, CDR2 SMNVEV (reference sequence). The CDR3 is made up of 13 amino acids. Trimming took off 3 bases at V and 7 bases at J, with 10 bases between the two ends.

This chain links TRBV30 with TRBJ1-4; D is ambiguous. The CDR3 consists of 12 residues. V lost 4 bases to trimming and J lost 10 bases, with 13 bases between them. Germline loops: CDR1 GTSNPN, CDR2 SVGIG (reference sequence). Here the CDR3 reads CAWTTGAGKLFF. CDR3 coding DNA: TGTGCCTGGACAACGGGAGCGGGAAAACTGTTTTTT. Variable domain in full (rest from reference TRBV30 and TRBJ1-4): SQTIHQWPATLVQPVGSPLSLECTVEGTSNPNLYWYRQAAGRGLQLLFYSVGIGQISSEVPQNLSASRPQDRQFILSSKKLLLSDSGFYLCAWTTGAGKLFFGSGTQLSVL.

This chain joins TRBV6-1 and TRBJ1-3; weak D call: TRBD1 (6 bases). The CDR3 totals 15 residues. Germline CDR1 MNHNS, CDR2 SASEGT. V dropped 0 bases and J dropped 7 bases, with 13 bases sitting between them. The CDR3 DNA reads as TGTGCCAGCAGTGAAGCTAGGGGGTGGGGGAACACCATATATTTT. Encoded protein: CASSEARGWGNTIYF.

The CDR3 sequence: CASSLHGDRDQPQHF. The CDR3 DNA reads as TGTGCCAGCAGTTTACATGGGGACAGGGATCAGCCCCAGCATTTT. This rearrangement joins TRBV6-5 to TRBJ1-5, with 9 bases that match TRBD1. V lost 4 bases and J lost 5; bases outside the gene matches: 6. From germline, CDR1 is MNHEY and CDR2 SVGAGI. This CDR3 contains 15 residues.

CDR3 sequence reads: CASSSDPGGSNEQFF. In DNA, the CDR3 is TGTGCCAGCAGCTCGGACCCCGGAGGGAGCAATGAGCAGTTCTTC. The rearrangement joins TRBV7-3 to TRBJ2-1; possibly TRBD2 for D (6 bases). This CDR3 is 15 amino acids long. From germline, CDR1 is SGHTA and CDR2 FQGTGA. V was cut by 4 bases and J by 6 bases, with 16 bases left in between.

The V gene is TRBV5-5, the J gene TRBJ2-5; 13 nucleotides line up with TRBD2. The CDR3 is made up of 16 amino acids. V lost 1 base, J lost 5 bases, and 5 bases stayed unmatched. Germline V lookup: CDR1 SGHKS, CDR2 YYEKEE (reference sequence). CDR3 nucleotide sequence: TGTGCCAGCAGCTTGTGGACTAGCGGGAGTGGGGAGACCCAGTACTTC. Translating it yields CASSLWTSGSGETQYF.

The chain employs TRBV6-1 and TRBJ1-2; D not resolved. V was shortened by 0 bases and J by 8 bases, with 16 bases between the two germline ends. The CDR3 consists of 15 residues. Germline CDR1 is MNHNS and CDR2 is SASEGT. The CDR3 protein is CASSEAFSLSGGYTF. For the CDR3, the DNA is TGTGCCAGCAGTGAAGCGTTCAGTCTCTCGGGAGGCTACACCTTC.

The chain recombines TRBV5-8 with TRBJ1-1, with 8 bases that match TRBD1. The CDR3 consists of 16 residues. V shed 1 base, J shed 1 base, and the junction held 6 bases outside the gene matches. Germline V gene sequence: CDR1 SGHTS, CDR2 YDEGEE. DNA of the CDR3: TGTGCCAGCAGCTTGAACAGGGGGTGGGGGAACACTGAAGCTTTCTTT. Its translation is CASSLNRGWGNTEAFF.

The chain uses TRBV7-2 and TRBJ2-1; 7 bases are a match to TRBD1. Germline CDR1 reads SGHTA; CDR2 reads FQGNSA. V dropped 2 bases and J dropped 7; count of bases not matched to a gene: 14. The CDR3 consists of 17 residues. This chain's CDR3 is CASSLQTGESWRNEQFF. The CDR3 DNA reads TGTGCCAGCAGCTTACAAACAGGGGAAAGTTGGAGGAATGAGCAGTTCTTC.

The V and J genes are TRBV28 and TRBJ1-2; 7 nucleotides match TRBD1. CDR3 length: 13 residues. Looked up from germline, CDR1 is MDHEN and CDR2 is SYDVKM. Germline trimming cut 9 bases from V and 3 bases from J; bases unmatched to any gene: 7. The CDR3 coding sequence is TGTGCCAGTAGACAGGGATTAGACTATGGCTACACCTTC. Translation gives CASRQGLDYGYTF.

As DNA, the CDR3 is TGTGCCACCAGTGACCCACCCGTGGGGGGAACGACAGATACGCAGTATTTT. Translating gives CATSDPPVGGTTDTQYF. The gene calls are TRBV24-1 and TRBJ2-3; D possibly corresponds to TRBD2 (6 bases). Trimming stripped 4 bases from V and 3 bases from J, with 19 bases between. Germline-derived CDR1 and CDR2 are KGHDR and SFDVKD. This CDR3 comprises 17 residues.